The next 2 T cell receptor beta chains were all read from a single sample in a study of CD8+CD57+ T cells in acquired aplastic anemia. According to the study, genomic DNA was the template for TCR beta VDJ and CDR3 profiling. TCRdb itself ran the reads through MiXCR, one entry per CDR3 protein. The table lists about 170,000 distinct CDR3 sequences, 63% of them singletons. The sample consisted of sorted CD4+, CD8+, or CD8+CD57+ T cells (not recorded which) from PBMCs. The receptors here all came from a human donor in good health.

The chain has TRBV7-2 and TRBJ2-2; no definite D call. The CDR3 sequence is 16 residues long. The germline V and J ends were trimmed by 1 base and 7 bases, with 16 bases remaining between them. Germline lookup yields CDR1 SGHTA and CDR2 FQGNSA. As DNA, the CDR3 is TGTGCCAGCAGCTTAGGGTTTGCTGACTCTCTCGGGGAGCTGTTTTTT. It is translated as CASSLGFADSLGELFF. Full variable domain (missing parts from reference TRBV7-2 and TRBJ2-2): GAGVSQSPSNKVTEKGKDVELRCDPISGHTALYWYRQSLGQGLEFLIYFQGNSAPDKSGLPSDRFSAERTGGSVSTLTIQRTQQEDSAVYLCASSLGFADSLGELFFGEGSRLTVL.

The CDR3 DNA reads as TGCAGCGTTGCCGCGGTGAGGGGGGGTTACGAGCAGTACTTC. Its translation: CSVAAVRGGYEQYF. The rearrangement joins TRBV29-1 to TRBJ2-7; possibly TRBD2 for D (7 bases). Trimming shortened V by 4 bases and J by 4 bases, and 17 bases separated the two germline ends. This CDR3 spans 14 amino acids. Germline CDR1 reads SQVTM; CDR2 reads ANQGSEA.